The T cell receptor beta chain described here comes from a study of siplizumab effects on memory and regulatory T cells. Study findings and constraints: The study found naive T cells seemingly more diverse than memory cells and seemingly major alloresponse contributors. Roughly 80-95% of proliferating CD4+ or CD8+ clones lacked a naive or memory phenotype that could be assigned.

The ends were cut back, 5 bases at V and 7 bases at J, with 21 bases in the middle. Germline V CDR1 and CDR2: MDHEN, SYDVKM. The CDR3 is 15 amino acids. The assay looked at some 9.8 x 10^4 TCR templates in each sample. The repertoire was sequenced with immunoSEQ multiplex PCR; TCRdb's copy has only in-frame clones and lacks some. The profile covers approximately 100,000 clones, with roughly 94% appearing a single time and under 0.7% taken by the ten largest. On this clone itself: Its target is unknown.

The rearrangement uses TRBV28 and TRBJ2-7; weak D call: TRBD2 (6 bases). Sequenced material: Tregs sorted from blood. The receptor's source is a human donor in good health. CDR3 sequence: CASSAPLPRGVEQYF. CDR3 coding DNA: TGTGCCAGCAGTGCCCCCCTCCCACGCGGGGTGGAGCAGTACTTC.